These 4 T cell receptor beta chains originate from one sample sequenced in a study of blood T cell repertoires in COVID-19. Sequencing was performed with immunoSEQ multiplex PCR; in TCRdb, only in-frame clones are kept and a portion is missing. Among about 140,000 clones, 60% to 80% were seen once, and the ten largest hold roughly 2.9%. The sample was PBMCs or T cells enriched from blood (not recorded which). These receptors all stem from a woman aged 50 to 65 who had recovered from COVID-19.

The V gene is TRBV10-3, the J gene TRBJ2-5; the match to TRBD2 covers 8 bases. Germline assignment: CDR1 ENHRY and CDR2 SYGVKD. This CDR3 is built from 14 residues. After removal of 10 bases from V and 1 base from J, the junction contained 8 bases not matched to a gene. CDR3 amino acids: CATGPAGVQETQYF. CDR3 DNA sequence: TGTGCCACAGGGCCAGCGGGAGTCCAAGAGACCCAGTACTTC.

The chain recombines TRBV7-3 with TRBJ2-1, with TRBD1 matching 9 bases. After removal of 8 bases from V and 3 bases from J, the junction contained 8 bases not matched to a gene. This CDR3 is built from 15 residues. Germline V gives CDR1 SGHTA, CDR2 FQGTGA. The CDR3 DNA reads TGTGCCAGCGCCCTAGGGGACAGGGTCTACAATGAGCAGTTCTTC. This sequence encodes CASALGDRVYNEQFF.

The rearrangement joins TRBV6-6 to TRBJ1-2; TRBD1 agrees at 8 bases. The germline V gene has CDR1 MNHNY and CDR2 SVGAGI (reference sequence). J lost 0 bases, V lost 5 bases, and 8 bases had no gene match. The CDR3 runs to 16 residues. The CDR3 spells CASSRPSRGPNYGYTF. Written as DNA, the CDR3 is TGTGCCAGCAGTCGACCCAGCAGGGGGCCTAACTATGGCTACACCTTC.

This chain joins TRBV2 and TRBJ2-6; 9 bases match TRBD2. Germline trimming cut 6 bases from V and 0 bases from J; bases unmatched to any gene: 6. This CDR3 has 17 residues. Germline V CDR1 and CDR2: SNHLY, FYNNEI. CDR3 residues: CASRGTSIRSGANVLTF. CDR3 nucleotides: TGTGCCAGCAGGGGGACTAGCATACGCTCTGGGGCCAACGTCCTGACTTTC.